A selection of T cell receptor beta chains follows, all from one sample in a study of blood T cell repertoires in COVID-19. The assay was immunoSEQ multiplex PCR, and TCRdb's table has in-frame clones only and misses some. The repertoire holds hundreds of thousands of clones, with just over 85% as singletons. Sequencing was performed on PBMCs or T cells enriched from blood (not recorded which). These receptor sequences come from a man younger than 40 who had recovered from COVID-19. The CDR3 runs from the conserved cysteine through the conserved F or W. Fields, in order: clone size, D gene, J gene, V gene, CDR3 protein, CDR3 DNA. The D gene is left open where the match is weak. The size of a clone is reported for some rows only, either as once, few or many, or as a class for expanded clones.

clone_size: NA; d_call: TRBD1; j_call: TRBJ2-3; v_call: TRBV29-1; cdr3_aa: CSVEGTGGADTQYF; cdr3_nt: TGCAGCGTTGAAGGGACAGGGGGCGCAGATACGCAGTATTTT
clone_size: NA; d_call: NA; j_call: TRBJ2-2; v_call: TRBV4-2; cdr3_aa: CASSQGIRGAFAGELFF; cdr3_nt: TGTGCCAGCAGCCAAGGGATTCGGGGAGCGTTCGCCGGGGAGCTGTTTTTT
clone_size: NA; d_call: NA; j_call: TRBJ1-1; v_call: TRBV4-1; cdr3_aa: CASSQVGGKIAEAFF; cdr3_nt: TGCGCCAGCAGCCAAGTTGGGGGCAAGATCGCTGAAGCTTTCTTT
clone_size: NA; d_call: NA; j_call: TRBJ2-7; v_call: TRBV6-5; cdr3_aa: CASSILVQAGEQYF; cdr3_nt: TGTGCCAGCAGCATACTAGTGCAGGCGGGCGAGCAGTACTTC
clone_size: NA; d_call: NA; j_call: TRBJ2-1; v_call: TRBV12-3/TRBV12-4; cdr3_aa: CATYDGSQNEQFF; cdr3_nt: TGTGCCACCTATGACGGGAGCCAAAATGAGCAGTTCTTC
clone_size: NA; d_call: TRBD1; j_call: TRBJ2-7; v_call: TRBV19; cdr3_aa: CASSSAVGQGKHEQYF; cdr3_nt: TGTGCCAGTAGTTCCGCGGTGGGACAGGGCAAGCACGAGCAGTACTTC
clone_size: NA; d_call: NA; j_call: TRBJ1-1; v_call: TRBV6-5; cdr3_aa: CASRAEANTEAFF; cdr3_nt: TGTGCCAGCAGGGCGGAAGCGAACACTGAAGCTTTCTTT
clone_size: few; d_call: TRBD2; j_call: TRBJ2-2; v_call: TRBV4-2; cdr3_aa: CASSPGLAATGELFF; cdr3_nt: TGTGCCAGCAGCCCCGGACTAGCGGCCACCGGGGAGCTGTTTTTT
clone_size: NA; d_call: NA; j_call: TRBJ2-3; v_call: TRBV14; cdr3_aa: CASSPRGRGNTDTQYF; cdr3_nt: TGTGCCAGCAGCCCCCGCGGGCGGGGCAACACAGATACGCAGTATTTT
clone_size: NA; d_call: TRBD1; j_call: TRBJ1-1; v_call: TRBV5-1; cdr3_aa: CASSPGDRGGLGTEAFF; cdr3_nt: TGCGCCAGCAGCCCTGGGGACAGGGGCGGGTTGGGCACTGAAGCTTTCTTT
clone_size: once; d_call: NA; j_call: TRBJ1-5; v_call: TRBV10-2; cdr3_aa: CASRYSSNQPQHF; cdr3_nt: TGCGCCAGCAGGTACAGCAGCAATCAGCCCCAGCATTTT
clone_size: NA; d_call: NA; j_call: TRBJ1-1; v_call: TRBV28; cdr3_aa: CASSDPGGGSGTEAFF; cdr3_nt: TGTGCCAGCAGCGACCCCGGGGGGGGCTCGGGCACTGAAGCTTTCTTT
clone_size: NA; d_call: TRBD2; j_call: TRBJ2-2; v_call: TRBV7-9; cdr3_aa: CASRHRGRDTGELFF; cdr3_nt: TGTGCCAGCAGGCACCGCGGGAGGGACACCGGGGAGCTGTTTTTT
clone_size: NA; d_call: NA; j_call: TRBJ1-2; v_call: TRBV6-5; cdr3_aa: CASSYRELSGYTF; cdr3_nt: TGTGCCAGCAGTTACAGGGAGCTCTCTGGCTACACCTTC
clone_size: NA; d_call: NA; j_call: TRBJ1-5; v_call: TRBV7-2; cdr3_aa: CASRLGASQPQHF; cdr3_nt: TGTGCCAGCAGATTGGGGGCTAGCCAGCCCCAGCATTTT
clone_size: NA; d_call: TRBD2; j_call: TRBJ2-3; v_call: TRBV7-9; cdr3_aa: CASSLPELAGPSTDTQYF; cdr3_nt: TGTGCCAGCAGCTTGCCGGAACTAGCGGGGCCCAGCACAGATACGCAGTATTTT
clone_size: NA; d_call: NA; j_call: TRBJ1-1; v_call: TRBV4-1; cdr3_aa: CASSQGAGLTEAFF; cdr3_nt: TGCGCCAGCAGCCAAGGGGCGGGTTTGACTGAAGCTTTCTTT
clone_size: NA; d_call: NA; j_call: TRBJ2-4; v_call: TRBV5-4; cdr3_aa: CASSGGAAKNIQYF; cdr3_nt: TGTGCCAGCAGCGGAGGTGCGGCCAAAAACATTCAGTACTTC
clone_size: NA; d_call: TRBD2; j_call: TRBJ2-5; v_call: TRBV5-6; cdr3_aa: CASSTYGTSGEETQYF; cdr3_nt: TGTGCCAGCAGCACGTACGGGACTAGCGGAGAAGAGACCCAGTACTTC
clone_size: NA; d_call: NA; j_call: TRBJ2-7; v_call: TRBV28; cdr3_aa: CASSLSGQGPSRVPYF; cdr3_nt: TGTGCCAGCAGTTTATCAGGGCAAGGACCCTCCCGGGTGCCGTACTTC
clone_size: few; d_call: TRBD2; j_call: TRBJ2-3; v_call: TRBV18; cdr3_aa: CASSPRREGPDTQYF; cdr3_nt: TGTGCCAGCTCACCCAGGAGGGAGGGCCCCGATACGCAGTATTTT
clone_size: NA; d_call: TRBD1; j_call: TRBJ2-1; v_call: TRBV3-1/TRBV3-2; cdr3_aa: CASSLQGADEQFF; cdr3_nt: TGTGCCAGCAGCCTACAGGGGGCGGATGAGCAGTTCTTC
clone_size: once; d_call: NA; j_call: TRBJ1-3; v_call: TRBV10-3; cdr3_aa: CAISREGAGNTIYF; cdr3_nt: TGTGCCATCAGCAGGGAAGGCGCTGGAAACACCATATATTTT
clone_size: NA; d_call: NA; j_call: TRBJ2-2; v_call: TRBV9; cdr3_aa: CASSKGFSTGGELFF; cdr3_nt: TGTGCCAGCAGTAAGGGGTTCTCGACAGGCGGGGAGCTGTTTTTT
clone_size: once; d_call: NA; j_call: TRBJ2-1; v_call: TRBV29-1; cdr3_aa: CSVAGPASSYNEQFF; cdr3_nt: TGCAGCGTTGCAGGGCCAGCGAGCTCCTACAATGAGCAGTTCTTC
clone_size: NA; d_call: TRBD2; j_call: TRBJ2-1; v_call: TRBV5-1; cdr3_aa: CASSLVASGSGEQFF; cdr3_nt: TGCGCCAGCAGCTTGGTGGCTAGCGGGAGTGGGGAGCAGTTCTTC
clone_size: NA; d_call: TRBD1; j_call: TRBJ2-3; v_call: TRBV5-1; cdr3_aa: CASSLETGGSDTQYF; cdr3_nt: TGCGCCAGCAGCTTGGAGACAGGGGGGTCGGATACGCAGTATTTT
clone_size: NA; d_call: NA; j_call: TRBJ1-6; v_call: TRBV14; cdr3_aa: CASSQAEGYYSPLHF; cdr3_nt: TGTGCCAGCAGCCAGGCGGAGGGGTATTATTCACCCCTCCACTTT
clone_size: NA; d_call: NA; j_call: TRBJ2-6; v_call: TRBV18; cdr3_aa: CASSPQNRNRQAGANVLTF; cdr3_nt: TGTGCCAGCTCACCACAGAACAGAAACAGGCAGGCTGGGGCCAACGTCCTGACTTTC
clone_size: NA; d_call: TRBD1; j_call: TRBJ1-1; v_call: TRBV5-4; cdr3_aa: CASSPGTGGVAEAFF; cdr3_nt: TGTGCCAGCAGCCCAGGGACAGGGGGAGTTGCTGAAGCTTTCTTT
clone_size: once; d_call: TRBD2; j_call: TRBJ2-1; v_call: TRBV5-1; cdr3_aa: CASSLAGSSYNEQFF; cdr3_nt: TGCGCCAGCAGCCTAGCGGGTAGCTCCTACAATGAGCAGTTCTTC